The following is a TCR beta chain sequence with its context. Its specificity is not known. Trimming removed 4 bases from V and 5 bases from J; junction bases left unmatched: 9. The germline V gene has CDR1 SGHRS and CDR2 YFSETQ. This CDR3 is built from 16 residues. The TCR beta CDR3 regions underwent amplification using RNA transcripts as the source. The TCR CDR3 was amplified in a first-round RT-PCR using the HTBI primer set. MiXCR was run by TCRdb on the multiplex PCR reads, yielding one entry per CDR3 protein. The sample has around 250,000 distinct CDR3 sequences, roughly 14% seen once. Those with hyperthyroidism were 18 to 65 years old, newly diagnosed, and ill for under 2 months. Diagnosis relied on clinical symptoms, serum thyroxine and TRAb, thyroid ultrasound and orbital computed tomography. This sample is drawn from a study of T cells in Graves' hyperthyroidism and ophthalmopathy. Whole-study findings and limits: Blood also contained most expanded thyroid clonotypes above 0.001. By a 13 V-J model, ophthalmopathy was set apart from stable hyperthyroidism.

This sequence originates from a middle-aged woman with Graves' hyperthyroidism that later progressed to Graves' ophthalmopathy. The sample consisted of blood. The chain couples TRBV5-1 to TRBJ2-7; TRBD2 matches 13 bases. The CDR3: CASSGGLAGLAHEQYF. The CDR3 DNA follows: TGCGCCAGCAGCGGGGGACTAGCGGGGCTAGCCCACGAGCAGTACTTC.